The T cell receptor (beta chain) described here comes from a study of metastatic and nonmetastatic thyroid tumors. Study-level background: Repertoire comparisons spanned blood and tumor or nodule tissue from malignant and benign thyroid patients. Notes on the study in general: Patients with malignant thyroid tumors reportedly had significantly higher TCR beta diversity than those with benign nodules, in blood and tumor.

This clone was recorded at least ten times. The antigen remains undetermined. CDR1 and CDR2 (germline): SNHLY, FYNNEI. The CDR3 has 12 residues. Trimming cost V 8 bases and J 5 bases, with 10 bases left between them. Thyroid surgery was preceded by no treatment in any patient. In the study's own analysis: Between-group CDR3 differences, defined by clinicopathological status, yielded a distant-metastasis classifier for papillary thyroid cancer. Using MiXCR, TCRdb re-called clones from the PCR reads. These V and J calls derive from TCRdb rather than the authors' analysis. Altogether about 8,600 clones are present, about a quarter being singletons, with the ten largest covering about 13%.

Sequencing was done on a sample of adjacent normal tissue. The chain couples TRBV2 to TRBJ2-4, with D uncertain. This receptor was taken from a female donor with papillary thyroid cancer or a benign thyroid nodule (not recorded which). Some clones in this sample may be carry-over from other donors' samples. CDR3 sequence (DNA): TGTGCCAGCGCAGGTCTCCAAAACATTCAGTACTTC. Encoded protein: CASAGLQNIQYF.